This TCR beta chain was captured in a study of blood T cell repertoires in COVID-19. Study background: Italy, Spain and the United States were the sources of the convalescent and acute COVID-19 samples.

Participants spanned ages about 18 to 90 years and resided in 20 to 30 US areas. Cohort assignment relied on participant-reported clinical history. CDR3 length equals 17 residues. The germline gives CDR1 MGHRA, CDR2 YSYEKL. V was cut by 0 bases and J by 4 bases, with 13 bases left in between. Some clones are missing from TCRdb's copy, which holds only in-frame ones; the method was immunoSEQ multiplex PCR. The sample lists 200,000 to 250,000 clones, about 87% occurring once. The sequence was collected from a woman in her 30s with acute COVID-19. The V and J genes are TRBV4-1 and TRBJ2-6; TRBD1 is a possible D gene (6 bases). The sequenced material came from PBMCs or T cells enriched from blood (not recorded which). The CDR3 DNA sequence: TGCGCCAGCAGCCAAGAATCCATGGGGGCCGGGGCCAACGTCCTGACTTTC. Encoded protein: CASSQESMGAGANVLTF.